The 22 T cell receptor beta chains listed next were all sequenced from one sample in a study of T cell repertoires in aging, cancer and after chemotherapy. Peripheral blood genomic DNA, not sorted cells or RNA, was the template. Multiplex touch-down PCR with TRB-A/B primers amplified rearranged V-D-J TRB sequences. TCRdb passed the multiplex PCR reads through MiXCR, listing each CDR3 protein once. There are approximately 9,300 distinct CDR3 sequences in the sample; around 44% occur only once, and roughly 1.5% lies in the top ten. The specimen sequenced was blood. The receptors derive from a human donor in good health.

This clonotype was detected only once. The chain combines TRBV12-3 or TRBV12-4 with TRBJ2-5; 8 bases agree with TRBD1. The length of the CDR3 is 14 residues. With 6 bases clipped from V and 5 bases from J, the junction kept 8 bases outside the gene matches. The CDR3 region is CASSFQGAQETQYF. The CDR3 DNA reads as TGTGCCAGCAGCTTTCAGGGGGCGCAGGAGACCCAGTACTTC.

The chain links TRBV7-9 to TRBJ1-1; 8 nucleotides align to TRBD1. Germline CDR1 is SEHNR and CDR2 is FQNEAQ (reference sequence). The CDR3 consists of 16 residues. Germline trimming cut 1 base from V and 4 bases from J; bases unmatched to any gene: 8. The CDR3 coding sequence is TGTGCCAGCAGCTTAGGTGGACAGGGCTTAGGCACTGAAGCTTTCTTT. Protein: CASSLGGQGLGTEAFF.

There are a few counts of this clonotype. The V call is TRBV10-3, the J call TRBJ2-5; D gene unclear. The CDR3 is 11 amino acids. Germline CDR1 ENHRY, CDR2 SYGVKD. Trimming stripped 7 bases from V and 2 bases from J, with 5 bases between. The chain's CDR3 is CAIKVQETQYF. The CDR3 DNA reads TGTGCCATCAAGGTTCAAGAGACCCAGTACTTC.

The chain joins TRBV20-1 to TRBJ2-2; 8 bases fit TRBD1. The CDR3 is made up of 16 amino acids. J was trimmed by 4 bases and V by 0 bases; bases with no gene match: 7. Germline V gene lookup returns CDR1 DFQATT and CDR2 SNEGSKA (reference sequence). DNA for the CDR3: TGCAGTGCTAGAGATCCCGGACAGGGTCCCACCGGGGAGCTGTTTTTT. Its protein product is CSARDPGQGPTGELFF.

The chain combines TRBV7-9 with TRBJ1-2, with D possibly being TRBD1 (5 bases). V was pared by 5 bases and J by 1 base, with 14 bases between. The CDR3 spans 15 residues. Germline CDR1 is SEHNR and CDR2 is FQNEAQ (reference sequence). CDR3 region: CASSPDKRGNYGYTF. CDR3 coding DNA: TGTGCCAGCAGCCCTGACAAAAGGGGTAACTATGGCTACACCTTC.

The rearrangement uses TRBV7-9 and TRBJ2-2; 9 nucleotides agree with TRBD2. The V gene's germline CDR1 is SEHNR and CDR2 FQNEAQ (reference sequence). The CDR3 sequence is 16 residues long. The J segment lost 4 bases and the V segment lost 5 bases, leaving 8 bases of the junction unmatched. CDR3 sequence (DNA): TGTGCCAGCAGCACCATTGGACTAGCGTTCACCGGGGAGCTGTTTTTT. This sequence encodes CASSTIGLAFTGELFF.

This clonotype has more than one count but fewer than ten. In nucleotides, the CDR3 is TGCAGTGCTAGAGATACTAAGCAACCCTACGAGCAGTACTTC. Its protein is CSARDTKQPYEQYF. The gene calls are TRBV20-1 and TRBJ2-7; D gene unclear. This CDR3 has 14 amino acids. V was pared by 0 bases and J by 2 bases, with 11 bases between. Looked up from germline, CDR1 is DFQATT and CDR2 is SNEGSKA (reference sequence).

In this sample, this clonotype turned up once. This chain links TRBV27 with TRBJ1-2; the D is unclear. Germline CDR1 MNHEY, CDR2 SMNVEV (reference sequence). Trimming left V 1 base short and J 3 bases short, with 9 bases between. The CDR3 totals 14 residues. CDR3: CASSLYFGYYGYTF. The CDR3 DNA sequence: TGTGCCAGCAGTTTATATTTTGGGTACTATGGCTACACCTTC.

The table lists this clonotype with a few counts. This CDR3 is CSAGTADYNEQFF. CDR3 nucleotide sequence: TGCAGTGCAGGGACCGCCGATTACAATGAGCAGTTCTTC. The chain recombines TRBV20-1 with TRBJ2-1, with D perhaps given as TRBD1 or TRBD2 (5 bases each). CDR1 and CDR2 (germline): DFQATT, SNEGSKA (reference sequence). V lost 6 bases and J 4 bases, leaving 13 bases between the germline ends. The CDR3 has 13 residues.

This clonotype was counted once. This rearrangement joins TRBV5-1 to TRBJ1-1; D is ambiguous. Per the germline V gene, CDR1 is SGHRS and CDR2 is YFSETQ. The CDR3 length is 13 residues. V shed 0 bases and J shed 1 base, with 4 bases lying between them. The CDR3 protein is CASSLEENTEAFF. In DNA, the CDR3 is TGCGCCAGCAGCTTGGAGGAGAACACTGAAGCTTTCTTT.

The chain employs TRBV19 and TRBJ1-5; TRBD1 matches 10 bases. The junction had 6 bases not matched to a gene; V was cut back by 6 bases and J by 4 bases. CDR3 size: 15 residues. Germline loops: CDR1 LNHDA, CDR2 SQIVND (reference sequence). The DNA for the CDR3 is TGTGCCAGTAGAGGCCCGGGACAGGGGAATCAGCCCCAGCATTTT. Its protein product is CASRGPGQGNQPQHF.

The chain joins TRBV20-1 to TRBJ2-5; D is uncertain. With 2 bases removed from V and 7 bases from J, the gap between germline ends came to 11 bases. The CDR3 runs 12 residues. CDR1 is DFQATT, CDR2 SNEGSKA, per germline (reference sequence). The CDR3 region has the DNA TGCAGTGCTAGATACTCGGGTGTGACCCAGTACTTC. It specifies CSARYSGVTQYF.

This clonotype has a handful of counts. The CDR3 sequence is CASSPPAGRTDTQYF. The CDR3 DNA follows: TGTGCCAGCAGCCCCCCTGCAGGGAGGACAGATACGCAGTATTTT. The chain uses TRBV6-6 and TRBJ2-3; D may be TRBD2 (6 bases). The CDR3 extends over 15 amino acids. With 6 bases removed from V and 3 bases from J, the gap between germline ends came to 16 bases. The germline V gene encodes CDR1 MNHNY and CDR2 SVGAGI (reference sequence).

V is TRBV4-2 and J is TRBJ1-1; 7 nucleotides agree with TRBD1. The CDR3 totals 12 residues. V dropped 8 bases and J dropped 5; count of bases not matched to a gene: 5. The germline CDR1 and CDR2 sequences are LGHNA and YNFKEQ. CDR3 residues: CASCRGATEAFF. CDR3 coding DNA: TGTGCCAGCTGCAGGGGGGCGACTGAAGCTTTCTTT.

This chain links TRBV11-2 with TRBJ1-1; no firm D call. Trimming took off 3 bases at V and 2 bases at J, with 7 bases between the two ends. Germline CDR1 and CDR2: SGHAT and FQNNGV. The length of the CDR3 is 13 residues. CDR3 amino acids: CASSFWGNTEAFF. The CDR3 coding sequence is TGTGCCAGCAGCTTTTGGGGAAACACTGAAGCTTTCTTT.

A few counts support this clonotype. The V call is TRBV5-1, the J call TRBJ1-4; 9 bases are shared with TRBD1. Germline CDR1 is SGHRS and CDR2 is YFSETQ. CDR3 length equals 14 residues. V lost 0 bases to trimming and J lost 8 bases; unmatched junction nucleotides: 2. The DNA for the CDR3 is TGCGCCAGCAGCTTGGCGGGACAGGGCGAAAAACTGTTTTTT. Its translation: CASSLAGQGEKLFF.

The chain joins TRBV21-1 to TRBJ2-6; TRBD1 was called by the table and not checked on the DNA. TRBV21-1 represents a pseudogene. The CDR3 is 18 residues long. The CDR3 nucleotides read TGTGCCAGCAGCAACCCGGGACAGGGGAATCCTGGGGCCAACGTCCTGACTTTC. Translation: CASSNPGQGNPGANVLTF.

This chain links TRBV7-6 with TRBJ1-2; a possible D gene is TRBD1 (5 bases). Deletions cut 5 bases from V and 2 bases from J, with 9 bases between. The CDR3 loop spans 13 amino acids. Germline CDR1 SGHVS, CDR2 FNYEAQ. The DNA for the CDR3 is TGTGCCAGCAGCGATCAGGGAAACTATGGCTACACCTTC. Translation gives CASSDQGNYGYTF.

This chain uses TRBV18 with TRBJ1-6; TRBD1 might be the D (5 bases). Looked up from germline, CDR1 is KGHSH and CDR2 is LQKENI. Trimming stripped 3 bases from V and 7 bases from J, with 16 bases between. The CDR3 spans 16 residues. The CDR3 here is CASSPRGAGGNSPLHF. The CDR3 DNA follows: TGTGCCAGCTCACCCCGAGGGGCTGGTGGCAATTCACCCCTCCACTTT.

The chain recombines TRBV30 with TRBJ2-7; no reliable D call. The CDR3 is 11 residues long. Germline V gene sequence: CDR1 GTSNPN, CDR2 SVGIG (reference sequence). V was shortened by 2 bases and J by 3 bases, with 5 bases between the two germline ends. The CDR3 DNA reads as TGTGCCTGGAGTTGGGACTACGAGCAGTACTTC. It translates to CAWSWDYEQYF.

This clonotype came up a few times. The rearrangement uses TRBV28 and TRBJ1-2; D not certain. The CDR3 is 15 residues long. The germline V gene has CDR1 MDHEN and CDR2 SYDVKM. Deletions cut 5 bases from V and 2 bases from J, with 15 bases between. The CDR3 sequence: CASSLPRWANYGYTF. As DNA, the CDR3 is TGTGCCAGCAGTCTCCCTAGGTGGGCGAACTATGGCTACACCTTC.

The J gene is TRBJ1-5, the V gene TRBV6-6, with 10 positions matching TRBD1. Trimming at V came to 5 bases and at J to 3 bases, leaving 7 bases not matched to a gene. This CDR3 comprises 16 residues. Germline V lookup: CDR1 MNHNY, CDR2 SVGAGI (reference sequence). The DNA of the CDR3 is TGTGCCAGCAGTCGCCAGGACAGGGGGATCAATCAGCCCCAGCATTTT. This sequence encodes CASSRQDRGINQPQHF.